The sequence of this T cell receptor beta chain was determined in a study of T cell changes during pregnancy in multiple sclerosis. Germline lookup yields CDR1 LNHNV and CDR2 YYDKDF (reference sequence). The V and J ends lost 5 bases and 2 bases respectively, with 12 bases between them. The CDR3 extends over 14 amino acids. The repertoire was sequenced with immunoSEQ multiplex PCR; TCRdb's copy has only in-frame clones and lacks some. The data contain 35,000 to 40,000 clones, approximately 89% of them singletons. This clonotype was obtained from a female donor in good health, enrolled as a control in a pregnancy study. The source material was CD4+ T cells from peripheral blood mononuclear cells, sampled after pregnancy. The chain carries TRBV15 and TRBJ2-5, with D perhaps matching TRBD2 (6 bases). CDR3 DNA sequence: TGTGCCACCAGCCTAGGGACTCGGCAAGAGACCCAGTACTTC. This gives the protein CATSLGTRQETQYF.